Described below is a single T cell receptor (beta chain) sequence and its context. The assay was immunoSEQ multiplex PCR, and TCRdb's table has in-frame clones only and misses some. This sample carries some 79,000 clones, over 90% of them seen once, and the ten largest clones take 3.2%. V lost 4 bases and J 3 bases, leaving 7 bases between the germline ends. This CDR3 spans 12 amino acids. Germline loops: CDR1 MGHDK, CDR2 SYGVNS. The data were taken from a study of cytomegalovirus exposure and HLA in healthy donors. The rearrangement uses TRBV25-1 and TRBJ2-7; perhaps TRBD2 as D (5 bases). The sequenced material came from PBMCs. The sequence came from a woman between 18 and 29 years old in good health and CMV-seropositive. CDR3 region: CASSGRDYEQYF. The CDR3 region has the DNA TGTGCCAGCAGTGGTCGGGACTACGAGCAGTACTTC.